This T cell receptor beta chain was retrieved from a study of T cell changes during pregnancy in multiple sclerosis. J gave up 5 bases and V 6 bases, and 6 bases lay outside the gene matches. Germline V gene sequence: CDR1 MNHEY, CDR2 SMNVEV (reference sequence). The CDR3 has 13 residues. This table comes from immunoSEQ multiplex PCR, and its TCRdb copy is limited to in-frame clones, with some not included. Of approximately 50,000 clones in the sample, around 90% are singletons; the top ten hold about 10%. The source was CD8+ T cells from peripheral blood mononuclear cells, collected after pregnancy. The chain couples TRBV27 to TRBJ2-5; 7 nucleotides agree with TRBD2. The TCR originated in a female donor with multiple sclerosis, enrolled in a pregnancy study. CDR3: CASSWGGFETQYF. The CDR3 DNA reads TGTGCCAGCAGCTGGGGGGGATTCGAGACCCAGTACTTC.